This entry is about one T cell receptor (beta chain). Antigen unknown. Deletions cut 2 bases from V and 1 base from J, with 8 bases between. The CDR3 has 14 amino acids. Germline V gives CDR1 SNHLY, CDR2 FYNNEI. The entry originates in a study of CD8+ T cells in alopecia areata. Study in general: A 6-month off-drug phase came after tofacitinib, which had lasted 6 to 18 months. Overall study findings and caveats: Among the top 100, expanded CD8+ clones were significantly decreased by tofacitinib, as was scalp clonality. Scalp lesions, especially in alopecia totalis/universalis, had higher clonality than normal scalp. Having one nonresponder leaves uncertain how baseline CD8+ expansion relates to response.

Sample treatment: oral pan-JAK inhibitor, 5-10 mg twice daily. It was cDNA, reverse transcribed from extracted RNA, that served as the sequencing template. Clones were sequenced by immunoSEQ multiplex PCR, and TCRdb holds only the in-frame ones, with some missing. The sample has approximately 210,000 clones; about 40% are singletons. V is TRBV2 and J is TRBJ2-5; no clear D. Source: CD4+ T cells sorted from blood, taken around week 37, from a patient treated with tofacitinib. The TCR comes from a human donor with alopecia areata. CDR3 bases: TGTGCCAGCAGTGAAAGGGCTTTCCAAGAGACCCAGTACTTC. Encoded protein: CASSERAFQETQYF.